This entry is about one TCR beta chain. The data were obtained in a study of CD8 T cells in Susac syndrome. This CDR3 spans 11 amino acids. The germline CDR1 and CDR2 sequences are GTSNPN and SVGIG (reference sequence). Trimming removed 1 base at V and 3 bases at J, with 1 base between. Roughly 0.45 to 1 ug RNA was reverse transcribed with random hexamers. Amplification of TCR beta CDR3 by immunoSEQ multiplex PCR spanned 54 Vbeta and 13 Jbeta. One entry per CDR3 protein, called by TCRdb with MiXCR from the immunoSEQ multiplex PCR reads. Among over 120,000 distinct CDR3 sequences, roughly 95% were seen once, and the ten largest hold 0.075% to 0.1%. CD8+ and CD4+ T cells taken from blood had their TCR beta sequenced. Healthy donors formed controls matched for age and sex. The authors negatively isolated CD8+ and CD4+ T cells and FACS-enriched TEMRA cells.

Sample: CD4+ T cells from PBMCs. The receptor comes from a human donor in good health. The rearrangement links TRBV30 to TRBJ2-1, with no clear D. CDR3 bases: TGTGCCTGGAGTGACTACAATGAGCAGTTCTTC. Translating gives CAWSDYNEQFF.